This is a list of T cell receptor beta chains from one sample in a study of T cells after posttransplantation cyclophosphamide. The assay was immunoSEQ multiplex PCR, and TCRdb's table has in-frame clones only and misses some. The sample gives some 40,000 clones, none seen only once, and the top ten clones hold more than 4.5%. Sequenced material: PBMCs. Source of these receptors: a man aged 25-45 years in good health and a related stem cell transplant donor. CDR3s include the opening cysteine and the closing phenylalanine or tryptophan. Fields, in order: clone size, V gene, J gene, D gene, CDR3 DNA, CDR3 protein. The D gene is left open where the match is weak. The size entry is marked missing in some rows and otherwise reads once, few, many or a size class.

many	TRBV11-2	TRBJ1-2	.	TGTGCCAGCAGCGTCGGGGGTGGCGGCTACACCTTC	CASSVGGGGYTF
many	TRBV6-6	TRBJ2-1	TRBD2	TGTGCCAGCGGTCTAGCGGGGGTTGAGCAGTTCTTC	CASGLAGVEQFF
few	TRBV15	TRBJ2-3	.	TGTGCCACCAGCAGACGGAGGGGGCCCGGTGTCACAGATACGCAGTATTTT	CATSRRRGPGVTDTQYF
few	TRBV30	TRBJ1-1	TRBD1	TGTGCCTGGAGTTTTTCAGGGGGTTTCGCTGAAGCTTTCTTT	CAWSFSGGFAEAFF
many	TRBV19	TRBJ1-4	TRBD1	TGTGCCAGTAGTACGGGACAGCCAACTAATGAAAAACTGTTTTTT	CASSTGQPTNEKLFF
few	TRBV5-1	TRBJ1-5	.	TGCGCCAGCAGCTTGGGACACCTTAGCAATCAGCCCCAGCATTTT	CASSLGHLSNQPQHF
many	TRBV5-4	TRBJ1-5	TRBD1	TGTGCCAGCAGCGTAGGGACAGGGGGTAATCCCCAGCATTTT	CASSVGTGGNPQHF
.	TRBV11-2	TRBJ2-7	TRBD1	TGTGCCAGCAGCTTAGATTACCCCGGGACAGAAGTATACTTC	CASSLDYPGTEVYF
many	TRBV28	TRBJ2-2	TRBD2	TGTGCCAGCAGCTCCCTAGCGGGGGGGCATGGAGTCGGGGAGCTGTTTTTT	CASSSLAGGHGVGELFF
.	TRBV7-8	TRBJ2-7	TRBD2	TGTGCCAGCAGCTTAGGTAGCGGGGGGGTTTCCTACGAGCAGTACTTC	CASSLGSGGVSYEQYF
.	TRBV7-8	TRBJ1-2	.	TGTGCCAGCAGCTCTCAGGGGAACTATGGCTACACCTTC	CASSSQGNYGYTF
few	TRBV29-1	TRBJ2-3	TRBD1	TGCAGCGTTGAGACAGGGGGCGCCCCAGATACGCAGTATTTT	CSVETGGAPDTQYF
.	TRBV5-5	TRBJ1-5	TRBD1	TGTGCCAGCAGCTTCCGACAGGGGGCGGATCAGCCCCAGCATTTT	CASSFRQGADQPQHF
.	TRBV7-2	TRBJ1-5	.	TGTGCCAGCAGCTCAGGGGTAGCGTACAATCAGCCCCAGCATTTT	CASSSGVAYNQPQHF
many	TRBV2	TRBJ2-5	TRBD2	TGTGCCAGCAGTCACCGACTAGCGGGGGGCCAAGAGACCCAGTACTTC	CASSHRLAGGQETQYF
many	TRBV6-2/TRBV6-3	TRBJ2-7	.	TGTGCCAGCAGCCCCGCGGGACTCCCGTCCTACGAGCAGTACTTC	CASSPAGLPSYEQYF
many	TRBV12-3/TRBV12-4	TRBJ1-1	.	TGTGCCAGCAGCCGACAGAATCTGGGGAACACTGAAGCTTTCTTT	CASSRQNLGNTEAFF
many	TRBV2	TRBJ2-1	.	TGTGCCAGCAGTGAGAGGGGTTCCTACAATGAGCAGTTCTTC	CASSERGSYNEQFF
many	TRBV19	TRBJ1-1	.	TGTGCCAGTAGTACTACAGGGATTAAGGACACTGAAGCTTTCTTT	CASSTTGIKDTEAFF
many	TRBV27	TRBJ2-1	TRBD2	TGTGCCAGCAGTTCCGGGACTAGCGCCCTCAATGAGCAGTTCTTC	CASSSGTSALNEQFF
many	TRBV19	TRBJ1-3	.	TGTGCCAGTAGTGGGACTGAAGGGGTCTATGGAAACACCATATATTTT	CASSGTEGVYGNTIYF
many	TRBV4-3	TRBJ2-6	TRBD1	TGCGCCAGCAGCCAAGTGGTGATCGCAGGGGGCTCTGGGGCCAACGTCCTGACTTTC	CASSQVVIAGGSGANVLTF
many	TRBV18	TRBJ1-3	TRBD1	TGTGCCAGCTCCCCCGAAGATAAGACAGGGGAAAATGGAAACACCATATATTTT	CASSPEDKTGENGNTIYF
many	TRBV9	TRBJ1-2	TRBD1	TGTGCCAGCGGAATGTGGGGACAGACCTATGGCTACACCTTC	CASGMWGQTYGYTF
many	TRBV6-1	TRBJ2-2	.	TGTGCCAGCAGTGAAGTTTTAGGGTTGGCCGGGGAGCTGTTTTTT	CASSEVLGLAGELFF
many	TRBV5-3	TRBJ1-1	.	TGTGCCAGAAGCTTGCGGGGGGCAAACACTGAAGCTTTCTTT	CARSLRGANTEAFF
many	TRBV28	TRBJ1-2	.	TGTGCCAGCAGTCCCCAATACTATGGCTACACCTTC	CASSPQYYGYTF
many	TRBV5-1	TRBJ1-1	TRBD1	TGCGCCAGCAGCTTGGACACAGGGGGCACTGAAGCTTTCTTT	CASSLDTGGTEAFF
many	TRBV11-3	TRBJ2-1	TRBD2	TGTGCCAGCAGCTTAAGAGGGACGCGGGGGGGTAATTACAATGAGCAGTTCTTC	CASSLRGTRGGNYNEQFF
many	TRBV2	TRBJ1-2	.	TGTGCCAGCAGCCACAGGGAACAAGGAAGAGGCTACACCTTC	CASSHREQGRGYTF
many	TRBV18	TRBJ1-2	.	TGTGCCAGCTCACTCAACGGGGACTCGGGGGGCTATGGCTACACCTTC	CASSLNGDSGGYGYTF
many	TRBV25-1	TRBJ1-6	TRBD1	TGTGCCAGCAGTGAATTGGACAGGGGGACTACTTATAATTCACCCCTCCACTTT	CASSELDRGTTYNSPLHF
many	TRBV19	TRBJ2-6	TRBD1	TGTGCCAGCCACAGGGGAATAAGACCTGGGGCCAACGTCCTGACTTTC	CASHRGIRPGANVLTF
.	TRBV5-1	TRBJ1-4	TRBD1	TGCGCCAGCAGCTGGACAGGGAGGACTAATGAAAAACTGTTTTTT	CASSWTGRTNEKLFF
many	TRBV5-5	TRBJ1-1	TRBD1	TGTGCCAGCAGCCAAGTGACAGGGTATACCGCTGAAGCTTTCTTT	CASSQVTGYTAEAFF
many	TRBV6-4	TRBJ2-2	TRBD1	TGTGCCAGCAGTGAGCGACAGGGGGCTGTCGGGGAGCTGTTTTTT	CASSERQGAVGELFF
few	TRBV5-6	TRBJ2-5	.	TGTGCCAGCAGCCTGTTACCCCGGGGGGAGACCCAGTACTTC	CASSLLPRGETQYF
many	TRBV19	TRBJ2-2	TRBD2	TGTGCCAGTAGTATGTCAGCGGGGGGGCCGGGTTTCACCGGGGAGCTGTTTTTT	CASSMSAGGPGFTGELFF
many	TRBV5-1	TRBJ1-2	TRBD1	TGCGCCAGCAGCTTCGGACAGGGGGCGCGTGGCTACACCTTC	CASSFGQGARGYTF
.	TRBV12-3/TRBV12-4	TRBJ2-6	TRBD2	TGTGCCAGCAGTTTACCCAGGGGGCTAGCGGGGGACTCTGGGGCCAACGTCCTGACTTTC	CASSLPRGLAGDSGANVLTF
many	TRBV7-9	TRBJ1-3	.	TGTGCCAGCAGCCGAGACGGGTGGAACTCTGGAAACACCATATATTTT	CASSRDGWNSGNTIYF
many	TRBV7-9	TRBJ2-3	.	TGTGCCAGCAGCTGGTTGGGGGCCACAGATACGCAGTATTTT	CASSWLGATDTQYF
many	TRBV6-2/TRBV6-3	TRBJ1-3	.	TGTGCCAGCAGTTATAATGCGGAGTCTGGAAACACCATATATTTT	CASSYNAESGNTIYF
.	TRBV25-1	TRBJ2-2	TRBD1	TGTGCCAGCAGTACCCAGGGCAGGGGGCTTGGCACCGGGGAGCTGTTTTTT	CASSTQGRGLGTGELFF
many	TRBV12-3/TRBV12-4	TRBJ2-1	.	TGTGCCAGCACCCTTTTGTATAGGGCGGAGCAGTTCTTC	CASTLLYRAEQFF
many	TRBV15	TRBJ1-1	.	TGTGCCACCAGCAGAGGTGCGAAGAACACTGAAGCTTTCTTT	CATSRGAKNTEAFF
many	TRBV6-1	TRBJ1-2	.	TGTGCCAGCAGTGAAGCGGGGACATACCCTCGTGGCTACACCTTC	CASSEAGTYPRGYTF
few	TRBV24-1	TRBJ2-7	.	TGTGCCACCAGTCGGGCAGGCGGGTCCGAGCAGTACTTC	CATSRAGGSEQYF
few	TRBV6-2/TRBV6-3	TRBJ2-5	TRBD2	TGTGCCAGCAGTTACGCTCCTAGCGGCAAAGAGACCCAGTACTTC	CASSYAPSGKETQYF
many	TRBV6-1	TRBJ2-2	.	TGTGCCAGCAGTGTATCAGCGGCAAGGGACACCGGGGAGCTGTTTTTT	CASSVSAARDTGELFF
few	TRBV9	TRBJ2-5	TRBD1	TGTGCCAGCAGCCCAAACTCGAGGGGGCCAGAGACCCAGTACTTC	CASSPNSRGPETQYF